The 11 T cell receptor beta chains in this list originate from one sample, sequenced in a study of OX40 agonist ivuxolimab in advanced cancers. This table comes from immunoSEQ multiplex PCR, and its TCRdb copy is limited to in-frame clones, with some not included. The sample lists roughly 70,000 clones, around 89% occurring once. The source was CD4+ or CD8+ T cells sorted from blood, collected in a trial of the OX40 agonist ivuxolimab. The receptors originated from an adult with an advanced solid tumor such as melanoma, head and neck, liver or kidney cancer.

The chain employs TRBV18 and TRBJ2-6; TRBD1 matches at 7 bases. This CDR3 has 18 residues. The germline V gene encodes CDR1 KGHSH and CDR2 LQKENI. The J segment lost 1 base and the V segment lost 6 bases, leaving 12 bases of the junction unmatched. The CDR3 nucleotides are TGTGCCAGCTCCGCCCGACAGGGATTTGGGTCTGGGGCCAACGTCCTGACTTTC. Residues: CASSARQGFGSGANVLTF.

In this sample, this clone turned up a few times. This rearrangement joins TRBV7-8 to TRBJ1-1, with D hard to call. V was trimmed by 2 bases and J by 4 bases, leaving 8 bases between them. The CDR3 extends over 13 amino acids. Germline loops: CDR1 SGHVS, CDR2 FQNEAQ. The CDR3 loop reads CASSLTGPTEAFF. Written as DNA, the CDR3 is TGTGCCAGCAGCTTAACTGGGCCCACTGAAGCTTTCTTT.

Here the CDR3 DNA reads TGTGCCAGCTCACGCCAAGGGGGAAACACCATATATTTT. It encodes CASSRQGGNTIYF. The J gene is TRBJ1-3, the V gene TRBV18; no definite D call. This CDR3 region has 13 residues. From germline, CDR1 is KGHSH and CDR2 LQKENI. V gave up 4 bases and J gave up 4 bases, with 8 bases separating them.

This sequence joins TRBV5-1 and TRBJ2-3; D might be TRBD2 (6 bases). The germline V and J ends were trimmed by 4 bases and 2 bases, with 11 bases remaining between them. CDR1 and CDR2 (germline): SGHRS, YFSETQ. The CDR3 loop spans 14 amino acids. The CDR3 coding sequence is TGCGCCAGCAGCGGAGCGGACTACACAGATACGCAGTATTTT. Translating gives CASSGADYTDTQYF.

The chain uses TRBV28 and TRBJ2-3; 7 positions match TRBD1. The junction had 11 bases not matched to a gene; V was cut back by 5 bases and J by 0 bases. The V gene's germline CDR1 is MDHEN and CDR2 SYDVKM. This CDR3 comprises 17 residues. The CDR3: CASSNPGGSSSTDTQYF. DNA for the CDR3: TGTGCCAGCAGTAATCCAGGGGGAAGTTCTAGCACAGATACGCAGTATTTT.

This clone was counted a single time. The chain links TRBV4-1 to TRBJ2-6, with D perhaps matching TRBD2 (5 bases). Germline V gene sequence: CDR1 MGHRA, CDR2 YSYEKL. The V gene lost 3 bases and the J gene lost 0 bases, with 6 bases spanning the gap. This CDR3 is built from 15 residues. The CDR3 region is CASSQGSSGANVLTF. The CDR3 coding sequence is TGCGCCAGCAGCCAGGGGAGCTCTGGGGCCAACGTCCTGACTTTC.

This rearrangement joins TRBV5-4 to TRBJ1-2, with TRBD1 identical over 11 bases. The V gene's germline CDR1 is SGHNT and CDR2 YYREEE (reference sequence). The CDR3 consists of 15 residues. J was trimmed by 4 bases and V by 3 bases; bases with no gene match: 5. The CDR3 DNA sequence: TGTGCCAGCAGCTCCTGGACAGGGGGCATCTATGGCTACACCTTC. This gives the protein CASSSWTGGIYGYTF.

The chain is built from TRBV27 and TRBJ2-7; TRBD1 or TRBD2 may be the D gene (5 bases each). The CDR3 consists of 14 residues. The V and J ends lost 4 bases and 0 bases respectively, with 10 bases between them. Per the germline V gene, CDR1 is MNHEY and CDR2 is SMNVEV (reference sequence). CDR3 bases: TGTGCCAGCAGTTCCTCCGGGGCCTCCTACGAGCAGTACTTC. Translated: CASSSSGASYEQYF.

The rearrangement uses TRBV5-1 and TRBJ2-1; D may be TRBD2 (6 bases). This CDR3 contains 13 residues. CDR1 is SGHRS and CDR2 is YFSETQ in the germline V gene. Trimming pared 1 base from V and 8 bases from J, leaving 10 bases between. The CDR3 nucleotides read TGCGCCAGCAGCTTGATTAGCGGCGATGAGCAGTTCTTC. Encoded protein: CASSLISGDEQFF.

This chain uses TRBV6-5 with TRBJ1-3; 8 positions match TRBD1. In germline, CDR1 is MNHEY, CDR2 SVGAGI. Unmatched junction bases numbered 9, after V lost 5 bases and J lost 6 bases. The CDR3 length is 15 residues. The CDR3 region has the DNA TGTGCCAGCAGTCGCACAGGGGGAAGCTTAAACACCATATATTTT. Encoded protein: CASSRTGGSLNTIYF.

V and J are TRBV11-3 and TRBJ2-7; D not certain. This CDR3 is built from 11 residues. The germline V gene encodes CDR1 SGHNT and CDR2 YENEEA. The DNA for the CDR3 is TGTGCAGGAAGAGGTCCCGCCGAGCAGTACTTC. This translates into CAGRGPAEQYF.